The clone carrying this T cell receptor beta chain showed up just a few times. TCRdb processed the RT-PCR reads anew with MiXCR; each CDR3 protein has one entry. The sample lists roughly 940,000 distinct CDR3 sequences, about a sixth occurring once. The sample originates from a study of patients and donors after allogeneic stem cell transplantation. The CDR3 spans 14 residues. The V end was cut by 0 bases, the J end by 6 bases, with 13 bases between. Germline V lookup: CDR1 SGDLS, CDR2 YYNGEE. The sequencing sample was made of blood, either unsorted or a sorted T cell fraction (not recorded which). The V gene is TRBV9, the J gene TRBJ2-7, with D possibly TRBD1 on 5 matching bases. The receptor's source is a human donor who was either an allogeneic HSCT recipient or a stem cell or donor lymphocyte infusion donor (not recorded which). It is not recorded whose cells these are; they may come from a transplant donor. In DNA, the CDR3 is TGTGCCAGCAGCGTAGTCGGGCAGGGCAGCGAGCAGTACTTC. It encodes CASSVVGQGSEQYF.